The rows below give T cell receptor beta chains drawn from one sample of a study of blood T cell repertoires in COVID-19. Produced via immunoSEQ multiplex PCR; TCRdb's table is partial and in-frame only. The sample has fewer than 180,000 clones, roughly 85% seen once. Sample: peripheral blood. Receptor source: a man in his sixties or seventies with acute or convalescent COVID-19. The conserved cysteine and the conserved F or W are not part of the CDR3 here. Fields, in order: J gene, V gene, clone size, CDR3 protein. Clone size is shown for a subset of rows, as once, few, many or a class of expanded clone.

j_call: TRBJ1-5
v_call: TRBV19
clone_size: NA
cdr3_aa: ASSRDRGQGGNQPQH

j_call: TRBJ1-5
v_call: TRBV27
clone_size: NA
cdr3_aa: ASSTRQGWGDIQPQH

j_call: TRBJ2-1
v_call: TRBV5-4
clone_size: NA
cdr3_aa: ASSLSLGGVGNEQF

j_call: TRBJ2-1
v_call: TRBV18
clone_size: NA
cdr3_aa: ASSLAGTSGYNEQF

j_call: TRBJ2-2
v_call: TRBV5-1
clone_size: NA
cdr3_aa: ASSLAQGSGELF

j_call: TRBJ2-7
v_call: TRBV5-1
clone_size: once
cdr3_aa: ASSRASGDSEQY

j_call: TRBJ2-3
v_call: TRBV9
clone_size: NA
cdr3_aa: ASSLVGVADTQY

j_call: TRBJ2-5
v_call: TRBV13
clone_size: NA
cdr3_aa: ASSLGPRTEETQY

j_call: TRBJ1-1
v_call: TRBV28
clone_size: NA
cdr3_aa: ASSFTGRTEAF

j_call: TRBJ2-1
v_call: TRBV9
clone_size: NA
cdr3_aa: ASSVGPQSSYNEQF

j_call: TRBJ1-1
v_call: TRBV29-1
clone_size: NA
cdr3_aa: SVDKAGLNTEAF

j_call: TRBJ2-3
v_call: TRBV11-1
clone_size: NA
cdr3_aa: ASSAPRGLGTDTQY

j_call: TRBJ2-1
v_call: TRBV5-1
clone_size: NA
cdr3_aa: ASSPTGGSVNEQF

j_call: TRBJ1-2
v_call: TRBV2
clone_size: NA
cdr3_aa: ASSEAPGQDGYT

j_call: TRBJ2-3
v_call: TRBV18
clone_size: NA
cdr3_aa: ASSPTSGSGTDTQY

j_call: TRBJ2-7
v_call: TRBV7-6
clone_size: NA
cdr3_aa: ASSPKTGSYEQY

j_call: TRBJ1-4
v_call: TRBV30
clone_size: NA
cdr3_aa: AWSRTATNEKLF

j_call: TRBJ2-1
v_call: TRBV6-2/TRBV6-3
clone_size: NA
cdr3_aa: ASSYSGTVNEQF

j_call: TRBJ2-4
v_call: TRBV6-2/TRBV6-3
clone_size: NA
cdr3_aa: ASSYGQDATSGVNIQY

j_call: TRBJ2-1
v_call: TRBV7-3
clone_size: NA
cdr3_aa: ASSLQLHNEQF

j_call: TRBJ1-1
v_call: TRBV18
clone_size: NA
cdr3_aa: ASSLQTHSEAF

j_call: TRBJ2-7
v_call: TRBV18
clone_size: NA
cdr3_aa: ASSHPGQTTDEQY

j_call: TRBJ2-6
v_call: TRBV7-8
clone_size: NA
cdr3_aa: ASSSPGQKSPGANVLT

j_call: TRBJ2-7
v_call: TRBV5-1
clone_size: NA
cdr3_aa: ASSRLAGGPDEQY

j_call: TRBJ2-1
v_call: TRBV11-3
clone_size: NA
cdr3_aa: ASSSGLAGGVNEQF

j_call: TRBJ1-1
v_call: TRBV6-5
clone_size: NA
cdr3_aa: ASLDRMFTEAF

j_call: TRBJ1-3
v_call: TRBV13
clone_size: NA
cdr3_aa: ASSLGDRGLAGNTIY

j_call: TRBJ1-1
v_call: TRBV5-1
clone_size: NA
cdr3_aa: ASSLDLLNTEAF

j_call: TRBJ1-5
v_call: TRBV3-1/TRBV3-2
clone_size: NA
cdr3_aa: ASSQDAGPNQPQH

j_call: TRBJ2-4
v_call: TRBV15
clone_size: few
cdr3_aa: ATSSGTLAKNIQY

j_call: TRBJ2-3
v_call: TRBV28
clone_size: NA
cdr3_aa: ASSLAGSRTDTQY

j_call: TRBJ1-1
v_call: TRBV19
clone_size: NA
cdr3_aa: ASTIGLMEAF

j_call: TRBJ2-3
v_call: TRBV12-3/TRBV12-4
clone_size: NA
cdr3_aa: ASSFQGTDTQY

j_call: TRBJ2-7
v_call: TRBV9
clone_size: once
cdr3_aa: ASSQTSASSYEQY

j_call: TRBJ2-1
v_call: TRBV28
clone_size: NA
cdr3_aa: ASSPAGASYNEQF

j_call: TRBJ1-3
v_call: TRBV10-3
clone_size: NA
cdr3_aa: AAQDRTSGNTIY

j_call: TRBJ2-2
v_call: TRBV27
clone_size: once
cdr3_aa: ASSLTPNTGELF

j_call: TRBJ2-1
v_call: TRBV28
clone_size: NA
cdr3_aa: ASSLKAGTGGGEQF

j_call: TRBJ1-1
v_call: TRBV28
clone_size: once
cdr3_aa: ASSLSGGKAEAF

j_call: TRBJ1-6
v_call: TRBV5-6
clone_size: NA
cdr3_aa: ASSLGDRNSPLH

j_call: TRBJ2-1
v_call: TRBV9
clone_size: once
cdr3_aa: ASTSSGASYNEQF

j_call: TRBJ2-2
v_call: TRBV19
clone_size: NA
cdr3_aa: ASSMSLAGVSGELF

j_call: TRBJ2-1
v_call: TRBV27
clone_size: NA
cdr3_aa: ASSLEAWDEQF

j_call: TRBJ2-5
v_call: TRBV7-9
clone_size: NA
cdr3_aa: ASSLVEALETQY

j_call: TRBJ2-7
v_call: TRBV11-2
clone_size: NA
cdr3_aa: ASSLAGNEQY

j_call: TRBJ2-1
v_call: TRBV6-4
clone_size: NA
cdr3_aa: ASSLYPGLAGEYNEQF

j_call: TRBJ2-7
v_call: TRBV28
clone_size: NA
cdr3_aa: ASSLLGTGSYEQY

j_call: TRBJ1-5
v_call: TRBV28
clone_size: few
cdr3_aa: ASSLASRAQH

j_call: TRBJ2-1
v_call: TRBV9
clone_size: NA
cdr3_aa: ASSPGQGSYNEQF

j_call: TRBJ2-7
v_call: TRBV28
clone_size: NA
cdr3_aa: ASSSTSGRLEQY

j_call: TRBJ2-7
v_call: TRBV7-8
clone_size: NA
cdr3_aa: ASSLELGREQY

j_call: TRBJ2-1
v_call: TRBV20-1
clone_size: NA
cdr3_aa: SASGGGSYNEQF

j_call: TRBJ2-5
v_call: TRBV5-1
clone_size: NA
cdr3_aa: ASSPPSAGEETQY

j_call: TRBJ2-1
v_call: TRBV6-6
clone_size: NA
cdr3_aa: ASSYGSGITHNEQF